The 9 T cell receptor beta chains presented below share a single source sample, sequenced in a study of early T cells in non-severe SARS-CoV-2 infection. Each CDR3 protein gets one entry after TCRdb re-called the 5' RACE reads with MiXCR. The sample yields more than 85,000 distinct CDR3 sequences, approximately 17% seen once. The source was whole blood, collected at baseline. Receptors originate from an adult who was a healthcare worker with PCR-confirmed SARS-CoV-2 infection or an uninfected control (not recorded which).

This clonotype showed up many times. This chain uses TRBV11-2 with TRBJ2-1, with TRBD1 identical over 11 bases. CDR3 length equals 14 residues. Germline values: CDR1 SGHAT, CDR2 FQNNGV. Germline trimming cut 5 bases from V and 8 bases from J; bases unmatched to any gene: 5. The CDR3 reads CASSARTGGDEQFF. The CDR3 DNA reads TGTGCCAGCAGCGCCCGGACAGGGGGCGATGAGCAGTTCTTC.

This clonotype was found a few times. The chain joins TRBV14 to TRBJ1-1; D perhaps matches TRBD1 (5 bases). The germline CDR1 and CDR2 sequences are SGHDN and FVKESK. Trimming took 1 base from V and 11 from J, leaving 14 bases between them. CDR3 length: 13 residues. DNA for the CDR3: TGTGCCAGCAGCCAAGGACGGGCCTCAGGGGCTTTCTTT. Translating it yields CASSQGRASGAFF.

This clonotype was recorded many times. The rearrangement links TRBV6-5 to TRBJ2-7, with D unclear. Germline V gives CDR1 MNHEY, CDR2 SVGAGI. This CDR3 is 13 amino acids long. V was pared by 5 bases and J by 7 bases, with 15 bases between. The CDR3 region has the DNA TGTGCCAGCAGTATAAACCCGAGAGGAGAGCAGTACTTC. It yields the protein CASSINPRGEQYF.

This clonotype appeared many times. The chain joins TRBV3-1 to TRBJ2-7, with 7 bases lining up with TRBD2. The ends lost 6 bases at V and 0 bases at J; junction bases unmatched: 8. In germline, CDR1 is LGHDT, CDR2 YNNKEL (reference sequence). The CDR3 runs to 15 residues. The CDR3 DNA follows: TGTGCCAGCAGTCCGGCTAGGACTAGCTCCTACGAGCAGTACTTC. Its translation is CASSPARTSSYEQYF.

The CDR3 spells CSARDRTSGNTGELFF. The CDR3 nucleotides are TGCAGTGCTAGAGATAGGACTAGCGGGAACACCGGGGAGCTGTTTTTT. V gene TRBV20-1 combines with J gene TRBJ2-2; TRBD2 matches 10 bases. Unmatched junction bases numbered 2, after V lost 0 bases and J lost 1 base. The V gene's germline CDR1 is DFQATT and CDR2 SNEGSKA (reference sequence). The CDR3 extends over 16 amino acids.

This clonotype has just a few counts. This chain links TRBV11-2 with TRBJ1-5, with D uncertain. This CDR3 has 12 amino acids. CDR1 is SGHAT, CDR2 FQNNGV, per germline. The V and J ends lost 8 bases and 2 bases respectively, with 7 bases between them. The CDR3 sequence is CASGSGNQPQHF. The CDR3 nucleotides are TGTGCCAGCGGTAGTGGCAATCAGCCCCAGCATTTT.

The rearrangement uses TRBV27 and TRBJ1-6; 9 bases map to TRBD1. The CDR3 has 12 amino acids. V was pared by 11 bases and J by 13 bases, with 9 bases of the junction left unmatched. From germline, CDR1 is MNHEY and CDR2 SMNVEV (reference sequence). The CDR3, as DNA: TGTGCCTCGAGGGGACAGGGCCGTCCCCTCCACTTT. Translating gives CASRGQGRPLHF.

J is TRBJ2-3 and V is TRBV7-6; D possibly matches TRBD1 or TRBD2 (5 bases each). From germline, CDR1 is SGHVS and CDR2 FNYEAQ. This CDR3 comprises 15 residues. The V end was cut by 6 bases, the J end by 3 bases, with 16 bases between. CDR3 DNA: TGTGCCAGCAGTCCCGGGACCTGGGGGACAGATACGCAGTATTTT. It encodes CASSPGTWGTDTQYF. Full variable domain (remainder filled in from reference TRBV7-6 and TRBJ2-3): GAGVSQSPRYKVTKRGQDVALRCDPISGHVSLYWYRQALGQGPEFLTYFNYEAQQDKSGLPNDRFSAERPEGSISTLTIQRTEQRDSAMYRCASSPGTWGTDTQYFGPGTRLTVL.

The V and J genes are TRBV5-1 and TRBJ2-3; tentatively, D is TRBD2 (6 bases). Germline V gene data show CDR1 as SGHRS and CDR2 as YFSETQ. Trimming left V 3 bases short and J 6 bases short, with 17 bases between. This CDR3 region has 15 residues. CDR3 DNA: TGCGCCAGCAGCTGGGGGGAGCGGATGCCGGATACGCAGTATTTT. Protein sequence: CASSWGERMPDTQYF.